The clone carrying this T cell receptor (beta chain) showed up just once. The target antigen is unknown. Trimming removed 0 bases at V and 6 bases at J, with 18 bases between. The CDR3 has 16 residues. Germline-derived CDR1 and CDR2 are SQVTM and ANQGSEA. Specified time point: pre-treatment baseline. Apart from a couple of fast progressors, RECIST 1.1 response was judged 12 weeks post-infusion. Patients with prior systemic cancer treatment, concomitant immunosuppressants, or other active malignancies were excluded. This specimen comes from a study of blood T cell dynamics during melanoma immunotherapy. Each sorted CD8+ T cell subset had its entire DNA loaded. The table came from immunoSEQ multiplex PCR; TCRdb's copy has only in-frame clones and leaves some out. The sample has 3,400 or so clones; about 92% are singletons. Points from the study as a whole: Cell-free DNA CDR3 sequences most resembled the immune-effector CD8+ subset, which was also most clonal.

V and J are TRBV29-1 and TRBJ2-4; D may match TRBD1 or TRBD2 (6 bases each). The sequencing here drew on effector memory CD8+ T cells from blood, taken from a patient treated with checkpoint blockade. This TCR derives from a human donor with melanoma. CDR3 sequence reads: CSVEERGTNDPNIQYF. DNA for the CDR3: TGCAGCGTTGAAGAACGGGGGACAAATGACCCAAACATTCAGTACTTC.